This T cell receptor (beta chain) was recovered during a study of CD8+ T cells in alopecia areata. As the sequencing template, cDNA was produced by extracting RNA and reverse transcribing it. Sequencing was performed with immunoSEQ multiplex PCR; in TCRdb, only in-frame clones are kept and a portion is missing. This table holds some 130,000 clones, around 49% found once. This clone was detected a few times. The specimen was CD8+ T cells sorted from blood, collected at week 0. The sequence was collected from a human donor with alopecia areata.

This CDR3 is CASSLTGGKYEQYF. DNA for the CDR3: TGTGCCAGCAGCTTAACAGGGGGCAAATACGAGCAGTACTTC. J is TRBJ2-7 and V is TRBV7-9; 9 positions agree with TRBD1. Per the germline V gene, CDR1 is SEHNR and CDR2 is FQNEAQ (reference sequence). Trimming removed 2 bases from V and 4 bases from J; junction bases left unmatched: 3. The CDR3 covers 14 residues.